This T cell receptor (beta chain) was found in a study of PD-L1 blockade in urothelial cancer. CDR1 SNHLY and CDR2 FYNNEI come from the germline V gene. This CDR3 comprises 16 residues. Time point: peripheral blood 6 weeks after treatment start. To note about this clone: A read error may account for a junction end that differs from germline.

The data were produced by immunoSEQ multiplex PCR, yet TCRdb's version contains in-frame clones alone and is incomplete. Here the sample spans approximately 83,000 clones, around four fifths being singletons. V gene TRBV2 combines with J gene TRBJ1-1; 7 nucleotides match TRBD1. Sample: PBMCs, taken around atezolizumab (anti-PD-L1) treatment. This receptor was obtained from a man aged 65-85 years with urothelial cancer. The CDR3 DNA is TGTGCCAGCGGTGATATACAGGGGACCCAGAACACTGAAGCTTTCTTT. This encodes CASGDIQGTQNTEAFF.